The 11 T cell receptor beta chains presented below share a single source sample, sequenced in a study of cytomegalovirus exposure and HLA in healthy donors. The method was immunoSEQ multiplex PCR; TCRdb's version includes in-frame clones alone and lacks a portion of them. Of some 140,000 clones listed, roughly 81% are singletons. The sequenced sample consisted of PBMCs. The source of these receptors is a woman in her thirties in good health and CMV-seronegative.

The chain has TRBV4-2 and TRBJ2-7; 9 positions agree with TRBD1. Looked up from germline, CDR1 is LGHNA and CDR2 is YNFKEQ. Trimming cost V 4 bases and J 7 bases; bases outside gene matches: 11. The CDR3 sequence is 15 residues long. CDR3 nucleotides: TGTGCCAGCAGCCCACGACGGGACAGGGCGGGGGAGCAGTACTTC. Translated, it gives CASSPRRDRAGEQYF.

This rearrangement joins TRBV9 to TRBJ1-1; possibly TRBD1 for D (6 bases). Between the trimmed V and J ends, which lost 3 bases and 1 base, there was a span of 19 bases. The CDR3 spans 17 residues. Germline loops: CDR1 SGDLS, CDR2 YYNGEE. In nucleotides, the CDR3 is TGTGCCAGCAGCGGAACCACCCTGAGGGGGAAGAACACTGAAGCTTTCTTT. Amino acid sequence: CASSGTTLRGKNTEAFF.

This clone appeared a single time. The chain couples TRBV9 to TRBJ1-3, with D hard to call. Trimming cost V 2 bases and J 0 bases, with 9 bases left between them. Germline V lookup: CDR1 SGDLS, CDR2 YYNGEE. The CDR3 is made up of 15 amino acids. The CDR3 DNA sequence: TGTGCCAGCAGCGTGACCGGGAACTCTGGAAACACCATATATTTT. Translating it yields CASSVTGNSGNTIYF.

This clone was found once. In DNA form, the CDR3 reads TGCAGCGTTGAAGATAGGGGGTCGAGGGAAGCTTTCTTT. Its protein product is CSVEDRGSREAFF. The chain uses TRBV29-1 and TRBJ1-1; D might be TRBD1 (6 bases). V lost 0 bases and J 8 bases, leaving 13 bases between the germline ends. The germline CDR1 and CDR2 sequences are SQVTM and ANQGSEA. This CDR3 comprises 13 residues.

J is TRBJ1-2 and V is TRBV27; TRBD1 matches at 7 bases. This CDR3 has 15 amino acids. The junction had 8 bases not matched to a gene; V was cut back by 3 bases and J by 4 bases. Looked up from germline, CDR1 is MNHEY and CDR2 is SMNVEV (reference sequence). CDR3 region: CASSFSGQFGYGYTF. The CDR3 DNA is TGTGCCAGCAGTTTTTCGGGACAGTTTGGCTATGGCTACACCTTC.

V usage is TRBV2 and J usage is TRBJ2-5; 8 positions match TRBD1. The junction had 9 bases not matched to a gene; V was cut back by 7 bases and J by 5 bases. Germline CDR1 SNHLY, CDR2 FYNNEI. The CDR3 is 14 residues long. CDR3 DNA: TGTGCCAGCATACAGGGGGTTCCACCGGAGACCCAGTACTTC. It encodes CASIQGVPPETQYF.

On this clone: One end of the junction varies from germline; a read error may be responsible. The chain has TRBV6-6 and TRBJ1-5; maybe TRBD1 (6 bases). Germline V gives CDR1 MNHNY, CDR2 SVGAGI (reference sequence). CDR3 size: 12 residues. The CDR3 protein is CASSHSRGPQHF. The CDR3, as DNA: TGTGCCAGCAGTCACTCCAGGGGGCCCCAGCATTTT.

This chain links TRBV4-2 with TRBJ2-7, with a possible D match to TRBD2 (5 bases). The V end was cut by 0 bases, the J end by 5 bases, with 14 bases between. The CDR3 has 15 residues. Germline V lookup: CDR1 LGHNA, CDR2 YNFKEQ. CDR3 DNA: TGTGCCAGCAGCCAAGACCTCCGGCTAGCCCACGAGCAGTACTTC. Encoded protein: CASSQDLRLAHEQYF.

The chain links TRBV10-2 to TRBJ2-3; 14 nucleotides agree with TRBD2. Germline V gene data show CDR1 as WSHSY and CDR2 as SAAADI. V lost 6 bases, J lost 0 bases, and 8 bases stayed unmatched. The CDR3 loop spans 18 amino acids. The chain's CDR3 is CASSQTGTSGGSTDTQYF. CDR3 DNA sequence: TGCGCCAGCAGCCAAACCGGGACTAGCGGGGGTAGCACAGATACGCAGTATTTT.

This clone was detected a few times. The V call is TRBV27, the J call TRBJ2-3, with 8 bases fitting TRBD1. Germline CDR1 reads MNHEY; CDR2 reads SMNVEV (reference sequence). With 6 bases clipped from V and 2 bases from J, the junction kept 10 bases outside the gene matches. The CDR3 sequence is 16 residues long. The CDR3 DNA follows: TGTGCCAGCAGATCCACCGGGACAGGATTCACAGATACGCAGTATTTT. It is translated as CASRSTGTGFTDTQYF.

The V call is TRBV14, the J call TRBJ1-1, with 7 positions matching TRBD1. CDR1 and CDR2 from the germline V gene are SGHDN and FVKESK. This CDR3 has 14 residues. V lost 1 base and J lost 4; bases outside the gene matches: 3. CDR3 protein: CASSQVRGPTEAFF. The DNA for the CDR3 is TGTGCCAGCAGCCAAGTGAGGGGGCCCACTGAAGCTTTCTTT.